The 11 T cell receptor beta chains below come from one sample, sequenced in a study of cytomegalovirus exposure and HLA in healthy donors. A multiplex PCR was run with 60 Vbeta primers and 13 Jbeta primers. Profiled with immunoSEQ multiplex PCR; TCRdb holds only in-frame clones, not every one. The table has 150,000 to 200,000 clones, more than 75% seen once. Sequenced sample: PBMCs. These receptors were taken from a girl aged 2 to 9 in good health and CMV-seropositive.

The V call is TRBV7-8, the J call TRBJ2-7; 11 bases are a match to TRBD2. In germline, CDR1 is SGHVS, CDR2 FQNEAQ. The CDR3 totals 18 residues. V was pared by 0 bases and J by 1 base, with 8 bases of the junction left unmatched. The CDR3 sequence is CASSLASLLAGDSYEQYF. CDR3 DNA: TGTGCCAGCAGCTTAGCGTCCCTACTAGCGGGAGATTCCTACGAGCAGTACTTC.

V gene TRBV5-6 combines with J gene TRBJ2-7; 11 bases match TRBD1. The germline V gene has CDR1 SGHDT and CDR2 YYEEEE. This CDR3 region has 15 residues. J lost 7 bases, V lost 5 bases, and 11 bases had no gene match. The CDR3 here is CASRKPGQGVREQYF. CDR3 DNA sequence: TGTGCCAGCAGGAAGCCGGGACAGGGGGTGAGGGAGCAGTACTTC. Combining the CDR3 with reference TRBV5-6 and TRBJ2-7 gives the whole variable domain DAGVTQSPTHLIKTRGQQVTLRCSPKSGHDTVSWYQQALGQGPQFIFQYYEEEERQRGNFPDRFSGHQFPNYSSELNVNALLLGDSALYLCASRKPGQGVREQYFGPGTRLTVT.

This clone was observed a handful of times. V usage is TRBV5-1 and J usage is TRBJ2-5, with TRBD1 matching over 9 bases. V trimming: 2 bases; J trimming: 2 bases; junction bases outside the gene matches: 10. Germline-derived CDR1 and CDR2 are SGHRS and YFSETQ. The CDR3 is 17 amino acids. The chain's CDR3 is CASSLGAGQGGQETQYF. The CDR3 coding sequence is TGCGCCAGCAGCTTAGGTGCGGGACAGGGTGGGCAAGAGACCCAGTACTTC. Together with reference TRBV5-1 and TRBJ2-5, the CDR3 gives the full variable domain: KAGVTQTPRYLIKTRGQQVTLSCSPISGHRSVSWYQQTPGQGLQFLFEYFSETQRNKGNFPGRFSGRQFSNSRSEMNVSTLELGDSALYLCASSLGAGQGGQETQYFGPGTRLLVL.

This chain links TRBV7-9 with TRBJ1-1, with D possibly being TRBD1 (5 bases). The CDR3 has 15 amino acids. The V end lost 3 bases, the J end lost 1 base, and 12 bases lay between the germline ends. CDR1 and CDR2 (germline): SEHNR, FQNEAQ (reference sequence). This CDR3 reads CASSFWQGSNTEAFF. For the CDR3, the DNA is TGTGCCAGCAGCTTTTGGCAGGGCTCGAACACTGAAGCTTTCTTT.

The chain has TRBV5-1 and TRBJ2-4; no firm D call. Germline V gene data show CDR1 as SGHRS and CDR2 as YFSETQ. The ends were cut back, 2 bases at V and 3 bases at J, with 12 bases in the middle. There are 15 residues in the CDR3. CDR3 sequence (DNA): TGCGCCAGCAGCTTTGTGGCCCGGAGCAAAAACATTCAGTACTTC. Translating it yields CASSFVARSKNIQYF.

The chain uses TRBV4-1 and TRBJ2-1; 7 bases are shared with TRBD1. CDR1 MGHRA and CDR2 YSYEKL come from the germline V gene. V was clipped by 2 bases and J by 5 bases; unmatched bases: 12. The CDR3 contains 17 residues. CDR3 amino acids: CASSQPHRQGPNNEQFF. As DNA, the CDR3 is TGCGCCAGCAGCCAACCTCACCGACAGGGCCCAAACAATGAGCAGTTCTTC.

This chain joins TRBV28 and TRBJ2-3; D is undetermined. CDR3 size: 12 residues. Germline lookup yields CDR1 MDHEN and CDR2 SYDVKM. The ends were cut back, 3 bases at V and 4 bases at J, with 5 bases in the middle. CDR3 DNA: TGTGCCAGCAGTTTTCCCGCAGATACGCAGTATTTT. Translation gives CASSFPADTQYF.

V usage is TRBV2 and J usage is TRBJ2-1, with D possibly being TRBD2 (6 bases). This CDR3 is built from 13 residues. V was trimmed by 9 bases and J by 10 bases, leaving 19 bases between them. CDR1 and CDR2 (germline): SNHLY, FYNNEI. For the CDR3, the DNA is TGTGCCAGAACGGGGGTTTTAGCTTCCGAGCAGTTCTTC. Translation gives CARTGVLASEQFF. The full variable domain, with the rest looked up from reference TRBV2 and TRBJ2-1, is EPEVTQTPSHQVTQMGQEVILRCVPISNHLYFYWYRQILGQKVEFLVSFYNNEISEKSEIFDDQFSVERPDGSNFTLKIRSTKLEDSAMYFCARTGVLASEQFFGPGTRLTVL.

The CDR3 loop is CASSFTPRDTNTIYF. The CDR3 bases are TGTGCCAGCAGTTTCACCCCCAGGGATACCAACACCATATATTTT. The chain has TRBV28 and TRBJ1-3; a possible D gene is TRBD1 (5 bases). Germline-derived CDR1 and CDR2 are MDHEN and SYDVKM. V lost 3 bases to trimming and J lost 7 bases, with 16 bases between them. The CDR3 covers 15 residues.

The chain carries TRBV9 and TRBJ2-7; no reliable D call. This CDR3 contains 13 residues. Germline V lookup: CDR1 SGDLS, CDR2 YYNGEE. The germline V and J ends were trimmed by 0 bases and 7 bases, with 11 bases remaining between them. The CDR3 DNA follows: TGTGCCAGCAGCGTAGCGTCTCTACGGGAGCAGTACTTC. It is translated as CASSVASLREQYF.

The chain has TRBV4-1 and TRBJ2-5; 9 bases are a match to TRBD2. Judging by the DNA end, TRBJ2-7 fits better; the J call may be wrong. The CDR3 is made up of 15 amino acids. The V gene's germline CDR1 is MGHRA and CDR2 YSYEKL. CDR3 nucleotide sequence: TGCGCCAGCAGCCAAGGAATAGCGGGAGTAGGCGAGCAGTACTTC. Its translation: CASSQGIAGVGEQYF.